One T cell receptor beta chain is described in this entry. The junction had 2 bases not matched to a gene; V was cut back by 4 bases and J by 2 bases. This CDR3 spans 15 amino acids. Germline V gives CDR1 SEHNR, CDR2 FQNEAQ (reference sequence). This sample is part of a study of cytomegalovirus exposure and HLA in healthy donors. The PCR was carried out with 60 Vbeta primers and 13 Jbeta primers. Clones were sequenced by immunoSEQ multiplex PCR, and TCRdb holds only the in-frame ones, with some missing. The sample lists about 140,000 clones; 87% were seen once. The J gene is TRBJ2-6, the V gene TRBV7-9; 7 bases match TRBD2. Input material: PBMCs. This clonotype originated in a woman aged 25 to 45 in good health and CMV-seronegative. In DNA, the CDR3 is TGTGCCAGCAGCTGGGGGGGGGCTGGGGCCAACGTCCTGACTTTC. Translated: CASSWGGAGANVLTF.